Below are 27 T cell receptor beta chains sequenced from a single sample in a study of OX40 agonist ivuxolimab in advanced cancers. The repertoire was sequenced with immunoSEQ multiplex PCR; TCRdb's copy has only in-frame clones and lacks some. The sample consists of about 69,000 clones, roughly nine tenths of them appearing once. The sequenced sample was CD4+ or CD8+ T cells sorted from blood, obtained in a trial of the OX40 agonist ivuxolimab. The receptors were gathered from an adult with an advanced solid tumor such as melanoma, head and neck, liver or kidney cancer.

The chain has TRBV30 and TRBJ1-2, with no clear D. Germline V gene sequence: CDR1 GTSNPN, CDR2 SVGIG (reference sequence). The CDR3 covers 12 residues. The V end lost 0 bases, the J end lost 7 bases, and 9 bases lay between the germline ends. The CDR3 DNA is TGTGCCTGGAGTGTGGGAGGGTCTGGCTACACCTTC. Its protein product is CAWSVGGSGYTF.

This chain connects TRBV28 to TRBJ2-7, with 13 bases lining up with TRBD2. V gave up 6 bases and J gave up 2 bases; unmatched junction bases: 4. In germline, CDR1 is MDHEN, CDR2 SYDVKM. The CDR3 contains 15 residues. CDR3 in amino acids: CASRGTSGITYEQYF. The CDR3 DNA reads as TGTGCCAGCAGGGGGACTAGCGGGATCACCTACGAGCAGTACTTC.

The chain uses TRBV25-1 and TRBJ2-7; D is possibly TRBD1 (5 bases). V gave up 4 bases and J gave up 3 bases, with 13 bases separating them. The CDR3 consists of 14 residues. Germline CDR1 MGHDK, CDR2 SYGVNS. The CDR3 bases are TGTGCCAGCAGTGCAGACCAAAGGGGCTACGAGCAGTACTTC. As protein: CASSADQRGYEQYF.

The rearrangement joins TRBV6-6 to TRBJ2-7, with unresolved D. Germline V gene lookup returns CDR1 MNHNY and CDR2 SVGAGI (reference sequence). Trimming left V 0 bases short and J 1 base short, with 7 bases between. The CDR3 runs to 14 residues. CDR3: CASSYSAQSYEQYF. The CDR3 nucleotides read TGTGCCAGCAGTTACTCCGCGCAGTCCTACGAGCAGTACTTC.

This clone was seen a single time. This sequence joins TRBV27 and TRBJ2-7; a possible D gene is TRBD2 (5 bases). From germline, CDR1 is MNHEY and CDR2 SMNVEV (reference sequence). The CDR3 covers 13 residues. The germline V and J ends were trimmed by 8 bases and 3 bases, with 14 bases remaining between them. CDR3 coding DNA: TGTGCCAGCGGAGGACGAATCAACTACGAGCAGTACTTC. Translated: CASGGRINYEQYF.

This clone appeared once. The genes are TRBV5-1 and TRBJ2-1, with 8 bases that match TRBD2. V was clipped by 4 bases and J by 5 bases; unmatched bases: 11. The CDR3 runs to 16 residues. The V gene's germline CDR1 is SGHRS and CDR2 YFSETQ. CDR3 protein: CASSLPGSGSHNEQFF. The CDR3 coding sequence is TGCGCCAGCAGCCTCCCTGGGAGCGGGAGCCACAATGAGCAGTTCTTC.

The V call is TRBV6-1, the J call TRBJ1-2, with TRBD1 as a possible D gene (6 bases). Germline CDR1 and CDR2: MNHNS and SASEGT. Trimming removed 8 bases at V and 8 bases at J, with 18 bases between. This CDR3 is 13 amino acids long. CDR3 in amino acids: CASSPGAVGGYTF. CDR3 DNA sequence: TGTGCCAGCTCTCCAGGGGCGGTAGGCGGCTACACCTTC.

Turning to this clone: Other DNA sequences within the sample encode an identical CDR3. J is TRBJ1-1 and V is TRBV19; a weak D match, TRBD1 (6 bases). Germline CDR1 LNHDA, CDR2 SQIVND (reference sequence). The V and J ends lost 7 bases and 4 bases respectively, with 13 bases between them. The CDR3 length is 13 residues. The CDR3 DNA follows: TGTGCCAGTAAGGTACGGGGGGCCACTGAAGCTTTCTTT. Protein sequence: CASKVRGATEAFF. The whole variable domain, filled in from reference TRBV19 and TRBJ1-1, reads DGGITQSPKYLFRKEGQNVTLSCEQNLNHDAMYWYRQDPGQGLRLIYYSQIVNDFQKGDIAEGYSVSREKKESFPLTVTSAQKNPTAFYLCASKVRGATEAFFGQGTRLTVV.

J is TRBJ1-1 and V is TRBV5-6, with D unresolved. The V gene lost 3 bases and the J gene lost 11 bases, with 14 bases spanning the gap. In germline, CDR1 is SGHDT, CDR2 YYEEEE. The CDR3 is made up of 12 amino acids. CDR3 coding DNA: TGTGCCAGCAGCTCGGAGGTGCCCGGGGCTTTCTTT. It is translated as CASSSEVPGAFF. Combining the CDR3 with reference TRBV5-6 and TRBJ1-1 gives the whole variable domain DAGVTQSPTHLIKTRGQQVTLRCSPKSGHDTVSWYQQALGQGPQFIFQYYEEEERQRGNFPDRFSGHQFPNYSSELNVNALLLGDSALYLCASSSEVPGAFFGQGTRLTVV.

This sequence joins TRBV5-4 and TRBJ1-1; a possible D gene is TRBD1 (6 bases). The CDR3 is 16 amino acids. Trimming shortened V by 4 bases and J by 4 bases, and 20 bases separated the two germline ends. The germline V gene has CDR1 SGHNT and CDR2 YYREEE (reference sequence). CDR3 protein: CASSPGQQGRGTEAFF. The CDR3 DNA reads TGTGCCAGCAGCCCGGGACAACAAGGTCGGGGCACTGAAGCTTTCTTT.

The chain carries TRBV30 and TRBJ1-5, with D unclear. The germline V gene has CDR1 GTSNPN and CDR2 SVGIG (reference sequence). This CDR3 has 15 residues. Trimming removed 0 bases at V and 7 bases at J, with 16 bases between. The DNA of the CDR3 is TGTGCCTGGAGTGTACTAGGGCAGGTTGGCCAGCCCCAGCATTTT. This sequence encodes CAWSVLGQVGQPQHF. The variable domain in full, with the rest retrieved from reference TRBV30 and TRBJ1-5, is SQTIHQWPATLVQPVGSPLSLECTVEGTSNPNLYWYRQAAGRGLQLLFYSVGIGQISSEVPQNLSASRPQDRQFILSSKKLLLSDSGFYLCAWSVLGQVGQPQHFGDGTRLSIL.

This clone was recorded only once. The chain is built from TRBV7-8 and TRBJ1-2; possible D gene TRBD1, 6 bases. CDR3 length: 16 amino acids. Germline V gives CDR1 SGHVS, CDR2 FQNEAQ. Trimming cost V 5 bases and J 3 bases, with 19 bases left between them. CDR3 nucleotides: TGTGCCAGCAGCCCCATATGGACAGTGGGGGACTATGGCTACACCTTC. As protein: CASSPIWTVGDYGYTF.

The V gene is TRBV7-9, the J gene TRBJ2-6, with D perhaps matching TRBD1 (6 bases). Germline assignment: CDR1 SEHNR and CDR2 FQNEAQ (reference sequence). CDR3 size: 15 residues. Trimming stripped 5 bases from V and 2 bases from J, with 10 bases between. The CDR3 DNA sequence: TGTGCCAGCAGCCTCAACAGGGCTGGGGCCAACGTCCTGACTTTC. Protein sequence: CASSLNRAGANVLTF. Filled out from reference TRBV7-9 and TRBJ2-6, the complete variable domain reads DTGVSQNPRHKITKRGQNVTFRCDPISEHNRLYWYRQTLGQGPEFLTYFQNEAQLEKSRLLSDRFSAERPKGSFSTLEIQRTEQGDSAMYLCASSLNRAGANVLTFGAGSRLTVL.

The V call is TRBV5-5, the J call TRBJ2-1; possibly TRBD1 for D (6 bases). V was clipped by 2 bases and J by 9 bases, with 18 bases between them. This CDR3 region has 15 residues. CDR1 is SGHKS and CDR2 is YYEKEE in the germline V gene (reference sequence). The CDR3 DNA reads TGTGCCAGCAGCTTAGGGACACACCTTTATGGTGAGCAGTTCTTC. This sequence encodes CASSLGTHLYGEQFF. The full variable domain, completed using reference TRBV5-5 and TRBJ2-1, is DAGVTQSPTHLIKTRGQQVTLRCSPISGHKSVSWYQQVLGQGPQFIFQYYEKEERGRGNFPDRFSARQFPNYSSELNVNALLLGDSALYLCASSLGTHLYGEQFFGPGTRLTVL.

The J gene is TRBJ1-2, the V gene TRBV6-4; D might be TRBD1 (5 bases). The germline CDR1 and CDR2 sequences are MRHNA and SNTAGT. The CDR3 extends over 12 amino acids. With 8 bases removed from V and 9 bases from J, the gap between germline ends came to 16 bases. CDR3: CASLGGPTRYTF. In DNA form, the CDR3 reads TGTGCCAGCCTGGGGGGACCTACTCGCTACACCTTC.

This clone appeared a single time. The chain recombines TRBV27 with TRBJ1-1, with no clear D. In germline, CDR1 is MNHEY, CDR2 SMNVEV (reference sequence). The V gene lost 4 bases and the J gene lost 0 bases, with 15 bases spanning the gap. This CDR3 contains 16 residues. The chain's CDR3 is CASSSLPLGVNTEAFF. The CDR3 DNA reads as TGTGCCAGCAGTTCACTACCCCTCGGGGTGAACACTGAAGCTTTCTTT.

This chain links TRBV6-5 with TRBJ1-1; D remains ambiguous. This CDR3 is 14 amino acids long. Germline values: CDR1 MNHEY, CDR2 SVGAGI. Trimming pared 5 bases from V and 4 bases from J, leaving 14 bases between. The CDR3, as DNA: TGTGCCAGCAGTGAATATGTGGAGTTCACTGAAGCTTTCTTT. Amino acid sequence: CASSEYVEFTEAFF.

The chain combines TRBV10-1 with TRBJ1-2; 7 bases agree with TRBD1. V dropped 6 bases and J dropped 5; count of bases not matched to a gene: 6. The CDR3 loop spans 13 amino acids. CDR1 WNHNN and CDR2 SYGVQD come from the germline V gene (reference sequence). Here the CDR3 reads CASSPGQTYGYTF. The CDR3 coding sequence is TGCGCCAGCAGCCCGGGACAGACTTATGGCTACACCTTC.

The V gene is TRBV19, the J gene TRBJ1-5; D unclear. CDR3 length: 16 residues. Trimming stripped 6 bases from V and 0 bases from J, with 15 bases between. Germline lookup yields CDR1 LNHDA and CDR2 SQIVND (reference sequence). This CDR3 reads CASSTRALYSNQPQHF. In DNA form, the CDR3 reads TGTGCCAGTAGCACTAGGGCCCTTTATAGCAATCAGCCCCAGCATTTT.

The chain combines TRBV19 with TRBJ1-5, with D perhaps TRBD1 (6 bases). This CDR3 has 15 residues. Trimming stripped 6 bases from V and 2 bases from J, with 14 bases between. From germline, CDR1 is LNHDA and CDR2 SQIVND (reference sequence). The CDR3 loop is CASSTGGGRNQPQHF. The DNA of the CDR3 is TGTGCCAGTAGCACCGGGGGGGGCCGCAATCAGCCCCAGCATTTT.

The genes are TRBV7-9 and TRBJ2-1, with D perhaps matching TRBD1 (6 bases). The CDR3 runs 14 residues. Trimming took off 1 base at V and 2 bases at J, with 6 bases between the two ends. Germline V gene sequence: CDR1 SEHNR, CDR2 FQNEAQ (reference sequence). The DNA for the CDR3 is TGTGCCAGCAGCTTAGGGGACACCTACAATGAGCAGTTCTTC. Its translation: CASSLGDTYNEQFF.

V is TRBV19 and J is TRBJ2-5, with a weak D call TRBD2 (6 bases). Per the germline V gene, CDR1 is LNHDA and CDR2 is SQIVND (reference sequence). V was trimmed by 4 bases and J by 6 bases, leaving 18 bases between them. The CDR3 sequence is 15 residues long. The CDR3 nucleotides are TGTGCCAGTAGTACGACCGGGACTGTGCAACAGACCCAGTACTTC. Translated: CASSTTGTVQQTQYF.

The rearrangement links TRBV6-1 to TRBJ2-1; 12 bases match TRBD2. Looked up from germline, CDR1 is MNHNS and CDR2 is SASEGT. The CDR3 consists of 15 residues. With V trimmed by 8 bases and J by 8 bases, 10 bases remained unmatched. The CDR3 protein is CASQRTSGIGDEQFF. As DNA, the CDR3 is TGTGCCAGCCAGAGGACTAGCGGGATCGGGGATGAGCAGTTCTTC.

The gene calls are TRBV5-1 and TRBJ2-2; TRBD1 might be the D (7 bases). Germline CDR1 is SGHRS and CDR2 is YFSETQ. The CDR3 is 15 amino acids. The ends were cut back, 3 bases at V and 4 bases at J, with 13 bases in the middle. The DNA for the CDR3 is TGCGCCAGCAGCTCAGGGGGACTTTTCACCGGGGAGCTGTTTTTT. Translation gives CASSSGGLFTGELFF.

The CDR3 sequence is CASSTDRLYGYTF. Written as DNA, the CDR3 is TGTGCCAGCAGCACGGACAGGCTCTATGGCTACACCTTC. The chain couples TRBV9 to TRBJ1-2, with 7 bases identical to TRBD1. After removal of 4 bases from V and 4 bases from J, the junction contained 4 bases not matched to a gene. CDR1 is SGDLS, CDR2 YYNGEE, per germline. This CDR3 region has 13 residues.

V is TRBV6-6 and J is TRBJ1-1; TRBD1 agrees at 7 bases. Germline loops: CDR1 MNHNY, CDR2 SVGAGI (reference sequence). Trimming cost V 2 bases and J 11 bases; bases outside gene matches: 5. This CDR3 is 12 amino acids long. CDR3 sequence: CASSYRQGPAFF. CDR3 nucleotides: TGTGCCAGCAGTTACAGACAGGGTCCGGCTTTCTTT.

The chain uses TRBV27 and TRBJ1-1; D is ambiguous. The germline gives CDR1 MNHEY, CDR2 SMNVEV (reference sequence). The CDR3 sequence is 14 residues long. V was cut by 0 bases and J by 0 bases, with 5 bases left in between. CDR3 protein: CASSLSLVNTEAFF. For the CDR3, the DNA is TGTGCCAGCAGTTTATCGTTAGTGAACACTGAAGCTTTCTTT.